A single sample gave rise to the 14 T cell receptor beta chains below, sequenced in a study of T cells after yellow fever vaccination. TCRdb re-analysed the 5' RACE reads in MiXCR, keeping a single row per CDR3 protein. The sample contains approximately 180,000 distinct CDR3 sequences, approximately 6.2% of which appear only once. The sequencing used CD4+ T cells sorted from PBMCs, collected on the day of the first yellow fever vaccination. These receptors originate from a young man who received the YFV17D yellow fever vaccine.

This clonotype has only a few counts. The chain carries TRBV5-1 and TRBJ2-2, with 7 bases that match TRBD1. The CDR3 spans 15 residues. Losses at the gene ends were 3 bases for V and 7 bases for J; bases not matched to a gene: 9. Germline CDR1 reads SGHRS; CDR2 reads YFSETQ. The CDR3 protein is CASSWVQGNGGELFF. As DNA, the CDR3 is TGCGCCAGCAGCTGGGTACAGGGGAACGGCGGGGAGCTGTTTTTT.

The J gene is TRBJ1-1, the V gene TRBV4-1; tentatively, D is TRBD1 (5 bases). There are 13 residues in the CDR3. CDR1 is MGHRA, CDR2 YSYEKL, per germline. Trimming took off 5 bases at V and 3 bases at J, with 10 bases between the two ends. This CDR3 is CASSKGLYTEAFF. The DNA of the CDR3 is TGCGCCAGCAGCAAGGGGCTTTACACTGAAGCTTTCTTT.

In its sample, this clonotype was seen many times. This CDR3 is CASSSNKGHTEAFF. The CDR3 DNA reads as TGTGCCAGCAGCTCTAACAAGGGACACACTGAAGCTTTCTTT. This chain links TRBV5-5 with TRBJ1-1; TRBD1 is a possible D gene (5 bases). Trimming pared 3 bases from V and 3 bases from J, leaving 12 bases between. There are 14 residues in the CDR3. The germline gives CDR1 SGHKS, CDR2 YYEKEE (reference sequence). Full variable domain (missing parts from reference TRBV5-5 and TRBJ1-1): DAGVTQSPTHLIKTRGQQVTLRCSPISGHKSVSWYQQVLGQGPQFIFQYYEKEERGRGNFPDRFSARQFPNYSSELNVNALLLGDSALYLCASSSNKGHTEAFFGQGTRLTVV.

The sample holds a few counts of this clonotype. The V and J genes are TRBV27 and TRBJ2-7; D may be TRBD1 or TRBD2 (6 bases each). This CDR3 region has 13 residues. Germline CDR1 and CDR2: MNHEY and SMNVEV (reference sequence). Trimming took 8 bases from V and 3 from J, leaving 14 bases between them. CDR3 nucleotides: TGTGCCAGCTGGCGGGACAACGGCTACGAGCAGTACTTC. The encoded protein is CASWRDNGYEQYF.

The V call is TRBV20-1, the J call TRBJ2-5; no clear D. Germline values: CDR1 DFQATT, CDR2 SNEGSKA (reference sequence). V gave up 3 bases and J gave up 4 bases, with 6 bases separating them. The CDR3 runs to 11 residues. The CDR3 DNA is TGCAGTGCTAGTAGACTAGAGACCCAGTACTTC. It encodes CSASRLETQYF.

This clonotype has ten or more counts. This chain connects TRBV6-2 or TRBV6-3 to TRBJ2-7; D remains unclear. The CDR3 consists of 13 residues. Germline loops: CDR1 MNHEY, CDR2 SVGEGT. Trimming took off 4 bases at V and 2 bases at J, with 9 bases between the two ends. In DNA form, the CDR3 reads TGTGCCAGCAGTTCGACACATCCCTACGAGCAGTACTTC. It is translated as CASSSTHPYEQYF.

Ten or more counts support this clonotype. The J gene is TRBJ2-1, the V gene TRBV28; D unresolved. The CDR3 spans 13 residues. Trimming left V 8 bases short and J 4 bases short, with 12 bases between. Looked up from germline, CDR1 is MDHEN and CDR2 is SYDVKM. The CDR3 region is CASGISGYNEQFF. The CDR3 DNA reads as TGTGCCAGCGGAATTTCAGGATACAATGAGCAGTTCTTC.

In its sample, this clonotype was seen many times. V is TRBV29-1 and J is TRBJ1-1; D gene unclear. There are 12 residues in the CDR3. Trimming shortened V by 5 bases and J by 4 bases, and 11 bases separated the two germline ends. Germline CDR1 SQVTM, CDR2 ANQGSEA. CDR3 bases: TGCAGCGTTAGGAAAGAGGGCACTGAAGCTTTCTTT. It is translated as CSVRKEGTEAFF.

This clonotype occurred many times. The chain employs TRBV7-9 and TRBJ2-3; D possibly uses TRBD1 or TRBD2 (6 bases each). The CDR3 runs to 13 residues. Germline lookup yields CDR1 SEHNR and CDR2 FQNEAQ (reference sequence). V was cut by 1 base and J by 6 bases, with 8 bases left in between. CDR3: CASSLVGGDTQYF. In nucleotides, the CDR3 is TGTGCCAGCAGCTTAGTGGGGGGCGATACGCAGTATTTT.

Worth noting for this clonotype: This may come from a read error, since a much larger clone is one base off. The chain couples TRBV5-1 to TRBJ2-2; D is undetermined. This CDR3 comprises 16 residues. Trimming took 0 bases from V and 1 from J, leaving 10 bases between them. Germline-derived CDR1 and CDR2 are SGHRS and YFSETQ. CDR3 in DNA: TGCGCCAGCAGCTTGGCCCAGACCATGAACACCGGGGAGCTGTTTTTT. Translating gives CASSLAQTMNTGELFF.

This clonotype has at least ten counts. This chain links TRBV20-1 with TRBJ2-7; 7 bases agree with TRBD1. V gave up 4 bases and J gave up 3 bases; unmatched junction bases: 6. This CDR3 spans 13 amino acids. Germline V gene lookup returns CDR1 DFQATT and CDR2 SNEGSKA (reference sequence). CDR3 bases: TGCAGTGCTAACCGGGACAGAGTCTACGAGCAGTACTTC. Amino acid sequence: CSANRDRVYEQYF.

This clonotype was seen only a few times. The V and J genes are TRBV24-1 and TRBJ2-2, with D tentatively TRBD1 (6 bases). V was shortened by 3 bases and J by 7 bases, with 14 bases between the two germline ends. Germline assignment: CDR1 KGHDR and CDR2 SFDVKD. The CDR3 runs to 15 residues. In nucleotides, the CDR3 is TGTGCCACCAGTGATCCCTCGACAGGCGGCGGGGAGCTGTTTTTT. Translating gives CATSDPSTGGGELFF.

This clonotype was recorded a few times. The genes are TRBV6-2 or TRBV6-3 and TRBJ1-1; no clear D gene. Trimming shortened V by 7 bases and J by 4 bases, and 10 bases separated the two germline ends. Per the germline V gene, CDR1 is MNHEY and CDR2 is SVGEGT. The CDR3 contains 12 residues. CDR3 sequence reads: CASMFAVTEAFF. The CDR3 DNA sequence: TGTGCCAGCATGTTCGCGGTCACTGAAGCTTTCTTT.

This clonotype appeared many times. The chain recombines TRBV12-3 or TRBV12-4 with TRBJ1-4; the D gene is possibly TRBD1 (5 bases). Trimming left V 2 bases short and J 8 bases short, with 15 bases between. The CDR3 extends over 15 amino acids. CDR3 coding DNA: TGTGCCAGCAGTTTATCCGGGGCTAGCGGCGAAAAACTGTTTTTT. Encoded protein: CASSLSGASGEKLFF.